The 6 T cell receptor beta chains listed next were all sequenced from one sample in a study of blood T cell repertoires in COVID-19. This table comes from immunoSEQ multiplex PCR, and its TCRdb copy is limited to in-frame clones, with some not included. The table has under 95,000 clones, just over 90% seen once. The sequenced sample was peripheral blood. The receptors derive from a man between 45 and 60 years old with COVID-19, enrolled during active disease.

This clone has more than one count but fewer than ten. This chain joins TRBV27 and TRBJ2-1; 7 bases agree with TRBD2. V shed 11 bases and J 2 bases; nucleotides not matched to a gene: 15. CDR1 is MNHEY and CDR2 is SMNVEV in the germline V gene (reference sequence). The CDR3 runs 16 residues. The CDR3 sequence is CAGRAAGRATYNEQFF. The CDR3 nucleotides read TGTGCCGGACGCGCGGCAGGGAGGGCTACCTACAATGAGCAGTTCTTC.

J is TRBJ2-7 and V is TRBV7-8; 8 bases are shared with TRBD1. Germline assignment: CDR1 SGHVS and CDR2 FQNEAQ. The junction had 6 bases not matched to a gene; V was cut back by 0 bases and J by 5 bases. This CDR3 has 15 residues. CDR3 nucleotide sequence: TGTGCCAGCAGCTTAGCTAGGACAGGGAGCCACGAGCAGTACGTC. Translation: CASSLARTGSHEQYV.

The genes are TRBV7-3 and TRBJ2-3; 9 nucleotides align to TRBD1. This CDR3 spans 20 amino acids. V was pared by 9 bases and J by 4 bases, with 26 bases of the junction left unmatched. Germline V gives CDR1 SGHTA, CDR2 FQGTGA. DNA for the CDR3: TGTGCCAGGTGTGATGCTGTCAAGCCTTCGGACAGGGGAGCGCCAGATACGCAGTATTTT. Translation: CARCDAVKPSDRGAPDTQYF.

The chain carries TRBV18 and TRBJ2-2, with 11 nucleotides matching TRBD2. The CDR3 covers 18 residues. J lost 4 bases, V lost 2 bases, and 9 bases had no gene match. CDR1 and CDR2 (germline): KGHSH, LQKENI. The CDR3 region has the DNA TGTGCCAGCTCACCATTTAAGACTAGCGGGGCCCGCACCGGGGAGCTGTTTTTT. This translates into CASSPFKTSGARTGELFF.

This clone was observed a single time. The rearrangement joins TRBV7-2 to TRBJ2-2, with a weak D call TRBD1 (5 bases). CDR1 and CDR2 from the germline V gene are SGHTA and FQGNSA. The V end was cut by 4 bases, the J end by 3 bases, with 9 bases between. The CDR3 runs to 14 residues. The CDR3 coding sequence is TGTGCCAGCAGCTGGTGGGGCCACACCGGGGAGCTGTTTTTT. This codes for CASSWWGHTGELFF.

The rearrangement links TRBV19 to TRBJ1-1, with TRBD1 as a possible D gene (5 bases). The CDR3 has 14 amino acids. CDR1 is LNHDA, CDR2 SQIVND, per germline (reference sequence). Between the trimmed V and J ends, which lost 5 bases and 4 bases, there was a span of 14 bases. The CDR3 spells CASSGQGGSTEAFF. The CDR3 coding sequence is TGTGCCAGTAGTGGCCAGGGAGGGAGCACTGAAGCTTTCTTT.